A few counts support the clone carrying this T cell receptor (beta chain). The antigen is not known. One end of the junction varies from germline; a read error may be responsible. The germline V gene has CDR1 SEHNR and CDR2 FQNEAQ (reference sequence). This CDR3 comprises 13 residues. MiXCR, applied by TCRdb to the RT-PCR reads, yields one record per CDR3 protein. Among fewer than 600,000 distinct CDR3 sequences listed, roughly 7.9% were seen once. The sample comes from a study of response to subunit inactivated influenza vaccine. Overall study findings and caveats: The authors put forward the suggestion that each seasonal influenza vaccination may bring in only a limited number of new T cells.

The J gene is TRBJ2-1, the V gene TRBV7-9; D tentatively reads TRBD1 or TRBD2 (5 bases each). Sequencing used PBMCs from blood, obtained less than 30 months after vaccination. The source of this sequence is a man in his fifties or sixties who received an inactivated influenza vaccine. CDR3 sequence (DNA): TGTGCCAGCAGCCTCGGGACCTACGATGAGCAGTTCTTC. Its protein is CASSLGTYDEQFF. The full variable domain, its missing parts supplied by reference TRBV7-9 and TRBJ2-1, is DTGVSQNPRHKITKRGQNVTFRCDPISEHNRLYWYRQTLGQGPEFLTYFQNEAQLEKSRLLSDRFSAERPKGSFSTLEIQRTEQGDSAMYLCASSLGTYDEQFFGPGTRLTVL.